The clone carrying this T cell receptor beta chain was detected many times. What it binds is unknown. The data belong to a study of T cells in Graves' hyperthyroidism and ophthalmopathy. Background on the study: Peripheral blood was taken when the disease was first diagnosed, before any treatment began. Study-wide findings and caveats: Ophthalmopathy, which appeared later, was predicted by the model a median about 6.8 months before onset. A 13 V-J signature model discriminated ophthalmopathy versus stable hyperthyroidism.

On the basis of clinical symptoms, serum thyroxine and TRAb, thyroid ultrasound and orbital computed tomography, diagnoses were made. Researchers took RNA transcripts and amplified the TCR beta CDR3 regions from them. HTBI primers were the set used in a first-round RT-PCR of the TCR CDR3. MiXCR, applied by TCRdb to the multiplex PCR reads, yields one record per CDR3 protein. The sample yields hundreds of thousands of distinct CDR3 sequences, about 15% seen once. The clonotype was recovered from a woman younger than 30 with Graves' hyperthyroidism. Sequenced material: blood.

The CDR3, as DNA: TGTGCCAGCAGCTTAGGGCTAGCTCCAAGCTCTGGGGCCAACGTCCTGACTTTC. It is translated as CASSLGLAPSSGANVLTF. This sequence joins TRBV7-6 and TRBJ2-6; possible D gene TRBD2, 5 bases. This CDR3 contains 18 residues. The germline CDR1 and CDR2 sequences are SGHVS and FNYEAQ. V lost 1 base and J 0 bases, leaving 13 bases between the germline ends.